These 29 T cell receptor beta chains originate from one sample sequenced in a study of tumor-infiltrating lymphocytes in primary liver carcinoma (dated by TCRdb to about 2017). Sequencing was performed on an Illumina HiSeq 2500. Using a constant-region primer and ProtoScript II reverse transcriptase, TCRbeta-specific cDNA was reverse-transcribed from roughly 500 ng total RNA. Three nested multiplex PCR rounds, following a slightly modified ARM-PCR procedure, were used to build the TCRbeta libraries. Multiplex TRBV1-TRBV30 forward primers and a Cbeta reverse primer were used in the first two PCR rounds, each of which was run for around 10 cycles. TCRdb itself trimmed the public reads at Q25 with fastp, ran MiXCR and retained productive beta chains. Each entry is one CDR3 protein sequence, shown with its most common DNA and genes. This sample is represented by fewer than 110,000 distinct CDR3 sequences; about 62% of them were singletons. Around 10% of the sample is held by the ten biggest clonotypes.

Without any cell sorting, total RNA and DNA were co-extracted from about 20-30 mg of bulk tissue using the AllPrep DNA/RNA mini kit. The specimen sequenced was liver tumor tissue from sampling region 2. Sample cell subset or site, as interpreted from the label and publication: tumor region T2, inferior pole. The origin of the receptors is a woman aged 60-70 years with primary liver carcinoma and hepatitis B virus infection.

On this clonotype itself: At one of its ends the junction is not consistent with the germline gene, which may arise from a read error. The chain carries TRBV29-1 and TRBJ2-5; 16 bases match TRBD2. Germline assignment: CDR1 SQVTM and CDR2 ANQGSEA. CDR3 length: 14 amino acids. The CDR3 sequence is CGVEGTSGRETQNF. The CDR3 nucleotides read TGCGGCGTTGAGGGGACTAGCGGGAGGGAGACCCAGAACTTC. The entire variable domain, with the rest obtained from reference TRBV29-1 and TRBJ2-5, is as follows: SAVISQKPSRDICQRGTSLTIQCQVDSQVTMMFWYRQQPGQSLTLIATANQGSEATYESGFVIDKFPISRPNLTFSTLTVSNMSPEDSSIYLCGVEGTSGRETQNFGPGTRLLVL.

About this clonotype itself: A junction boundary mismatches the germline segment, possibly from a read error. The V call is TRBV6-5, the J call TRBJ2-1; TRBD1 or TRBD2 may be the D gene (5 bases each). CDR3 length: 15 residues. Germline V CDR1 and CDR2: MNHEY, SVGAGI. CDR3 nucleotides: TGTGTCAGCAGTTCTCCGGGACCTTCCTACAATGAGCAGTTCTTC. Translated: CVSSSPGPSYNEQFF.

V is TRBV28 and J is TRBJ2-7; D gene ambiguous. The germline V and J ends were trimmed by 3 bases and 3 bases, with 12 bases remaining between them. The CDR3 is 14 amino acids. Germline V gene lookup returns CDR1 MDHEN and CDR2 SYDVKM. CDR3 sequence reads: CASSLGGSVYEQYF. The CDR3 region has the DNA TGTGCCAGCAGTTTGGGCGGATCCGTCTACGAGCAGTACTTC.

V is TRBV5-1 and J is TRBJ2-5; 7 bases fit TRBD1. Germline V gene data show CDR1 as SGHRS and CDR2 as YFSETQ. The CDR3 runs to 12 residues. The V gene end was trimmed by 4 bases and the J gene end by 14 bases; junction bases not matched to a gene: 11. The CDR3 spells CASSADRTLKYF. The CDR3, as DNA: TGCGCCAGCAGCGCGGACAGGACCCTCAAATACTTC.

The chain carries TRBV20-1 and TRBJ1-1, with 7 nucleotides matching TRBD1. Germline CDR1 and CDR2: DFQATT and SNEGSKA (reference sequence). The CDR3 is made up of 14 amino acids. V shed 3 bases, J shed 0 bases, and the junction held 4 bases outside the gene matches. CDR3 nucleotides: TGCAGTGCTAGTCAGGGGGTGTTGAACACTGAAGCTTTCTTT. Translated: CSASQGVLNTEAFF.

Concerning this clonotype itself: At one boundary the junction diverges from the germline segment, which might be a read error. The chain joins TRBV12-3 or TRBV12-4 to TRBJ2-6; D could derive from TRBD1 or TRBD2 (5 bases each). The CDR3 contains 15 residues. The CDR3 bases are TGTGCCAGCAGTTTACGGAGAGCTGGGACCAACTTCCTGACTTTC. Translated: CASSLRRAGTNFLTF.

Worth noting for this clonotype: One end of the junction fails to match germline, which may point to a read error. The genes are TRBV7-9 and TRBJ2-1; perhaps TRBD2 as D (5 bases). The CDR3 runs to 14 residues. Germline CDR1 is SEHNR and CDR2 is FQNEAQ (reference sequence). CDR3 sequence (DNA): TGTGCCAGCAACTTAGAGGGATCCTACAATGAGCAGTTCTTT. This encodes CASNLEGSYNEQFF. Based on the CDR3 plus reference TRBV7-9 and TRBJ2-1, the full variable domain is DTGVSQNPRHKITKRGQNVTFRCDPISEHNRLYWYRQTLGQGPEFLTYFQNEAQLEKSRLLSDRFSAERPKGSFSTLEIQRTEQGDSAMYLCASNLEGSYNEQFFGPGTRLTVL.

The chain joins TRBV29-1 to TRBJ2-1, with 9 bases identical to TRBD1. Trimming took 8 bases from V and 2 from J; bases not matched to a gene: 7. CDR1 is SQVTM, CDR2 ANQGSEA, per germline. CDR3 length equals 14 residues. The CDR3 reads CSFKTGGPYNEQFF. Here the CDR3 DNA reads TGCAGCTTTAAGACAGGGGGACCCTACAATGAGCAGTTCTTC.

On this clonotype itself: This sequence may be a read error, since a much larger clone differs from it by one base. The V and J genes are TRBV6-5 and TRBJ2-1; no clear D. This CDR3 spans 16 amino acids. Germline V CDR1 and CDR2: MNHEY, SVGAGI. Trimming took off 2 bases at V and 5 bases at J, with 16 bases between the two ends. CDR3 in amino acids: CASSYPSGFLNNEQFF. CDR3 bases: TGTGCCAGCAGTTACCCGTCCGGTTTTTTGAACAATGAGCAGTTCTTC.

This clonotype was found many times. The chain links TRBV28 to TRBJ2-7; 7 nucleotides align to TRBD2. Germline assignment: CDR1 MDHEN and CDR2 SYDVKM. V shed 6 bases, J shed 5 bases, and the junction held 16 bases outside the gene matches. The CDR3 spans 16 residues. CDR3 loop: CASSPLGGRGLHEQYF. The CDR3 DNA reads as TGTGCCAGCAGCCCCCTCGGGGGGAGGGGTCTACACGAGCAGTACTTC.

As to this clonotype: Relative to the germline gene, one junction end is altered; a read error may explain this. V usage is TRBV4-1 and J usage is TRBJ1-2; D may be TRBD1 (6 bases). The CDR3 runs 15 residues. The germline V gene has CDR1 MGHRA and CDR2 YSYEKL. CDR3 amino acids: CAGSHGMQGLYGYTF. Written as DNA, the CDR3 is TGCGCCGGCAGCCATGGAATGCAGGGGCTCTATGGCTACACCTTC.

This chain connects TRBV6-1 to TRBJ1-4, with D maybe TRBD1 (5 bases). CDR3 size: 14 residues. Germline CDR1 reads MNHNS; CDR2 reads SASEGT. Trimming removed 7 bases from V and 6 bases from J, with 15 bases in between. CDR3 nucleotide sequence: TGTGCCAGCAATGATGGCTGGGGGGATGAAAAACTGTTTTTT. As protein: CASNDGWGDEKLFF.

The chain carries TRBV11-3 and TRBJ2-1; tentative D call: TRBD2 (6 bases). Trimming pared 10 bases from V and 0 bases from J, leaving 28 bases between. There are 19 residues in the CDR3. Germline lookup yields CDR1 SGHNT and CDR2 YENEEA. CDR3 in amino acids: CANNSPGGGSPSSYNEQFF. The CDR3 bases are TGTGCCAACAACTCCCCGGGTGGAGGGTCACCCAGCTCCTACAATGAGCAGTTCTTC.

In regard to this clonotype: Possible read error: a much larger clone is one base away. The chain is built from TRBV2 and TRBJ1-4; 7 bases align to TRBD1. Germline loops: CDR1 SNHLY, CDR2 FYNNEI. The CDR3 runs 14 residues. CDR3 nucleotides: TGTACCAGCAGTGGTGGGACAGCGCTTGGAAAACTGTTTTTT. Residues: CTSSGGTALGKLFF.

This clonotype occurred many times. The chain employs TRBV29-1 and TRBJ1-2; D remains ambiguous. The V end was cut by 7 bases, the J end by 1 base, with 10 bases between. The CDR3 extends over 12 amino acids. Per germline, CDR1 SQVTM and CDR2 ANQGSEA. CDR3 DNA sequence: TGCAGCGCCAATAGCGTTAACTATGGCTACACCTTC. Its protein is CSANSVNYGYTF.

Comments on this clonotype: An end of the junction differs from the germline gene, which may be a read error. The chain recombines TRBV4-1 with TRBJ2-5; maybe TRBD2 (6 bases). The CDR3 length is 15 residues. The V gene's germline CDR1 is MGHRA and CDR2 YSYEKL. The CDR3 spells CASSPIYGGVRTQYF. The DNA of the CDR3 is TGCGCTAGCAGCCCCATATACGGAGGGGTTAGGACCCAGTACTTC.

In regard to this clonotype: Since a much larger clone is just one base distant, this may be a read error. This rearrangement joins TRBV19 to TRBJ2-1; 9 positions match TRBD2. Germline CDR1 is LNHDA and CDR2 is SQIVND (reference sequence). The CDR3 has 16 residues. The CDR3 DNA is TGTGCCAGTAGTACACCTTATAGCGGGAGAAGAAATGATCAGTTCTTC. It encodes CASSTPYSGRRNDQFF.

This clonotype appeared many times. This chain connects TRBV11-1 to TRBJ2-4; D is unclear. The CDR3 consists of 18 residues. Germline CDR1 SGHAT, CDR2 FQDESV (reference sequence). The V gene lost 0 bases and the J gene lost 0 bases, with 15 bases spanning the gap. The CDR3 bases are TGTGCCAGCAGCTTAGCCTTAGCAGCCGCTCTAGCCAAAAACATTCAGTACTTC. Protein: CASSLALAAALAKNIQYF.

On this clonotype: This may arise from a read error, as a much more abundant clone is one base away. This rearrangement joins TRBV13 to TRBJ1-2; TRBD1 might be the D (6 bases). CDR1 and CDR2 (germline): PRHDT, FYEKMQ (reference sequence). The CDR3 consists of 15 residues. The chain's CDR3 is CASGLGLGQFYDYTF. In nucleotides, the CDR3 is TGTGCCAGCGGGTTGGGATTAGGACAGTTCTATGACTACACCTTC.

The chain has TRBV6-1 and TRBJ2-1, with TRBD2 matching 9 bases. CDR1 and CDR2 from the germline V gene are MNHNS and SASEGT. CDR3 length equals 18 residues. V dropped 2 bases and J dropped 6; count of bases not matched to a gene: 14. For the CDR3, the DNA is TGTGCCAGCAGTGAATGTGGACTAGCGTATGCTAAAAGCAATGAGCAGTTCTTC. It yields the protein CASSECGLAYAKSNEQFF.

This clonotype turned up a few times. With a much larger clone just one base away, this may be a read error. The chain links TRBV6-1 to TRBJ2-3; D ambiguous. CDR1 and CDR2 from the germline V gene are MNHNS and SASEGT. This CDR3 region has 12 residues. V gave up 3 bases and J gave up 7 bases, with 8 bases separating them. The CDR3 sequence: CASSDAGNTQYF. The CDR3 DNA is TGTGCCAGCAGTGACGCAGGAAATACGCAGTATTTT.

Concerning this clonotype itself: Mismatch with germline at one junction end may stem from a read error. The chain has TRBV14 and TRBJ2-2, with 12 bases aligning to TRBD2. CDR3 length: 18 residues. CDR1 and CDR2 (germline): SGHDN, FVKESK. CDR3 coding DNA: TGTGTCAGCAGCCAAGTAGGACTAGCGGGATTGAACGCCGGGGAGCTGTTTTTT. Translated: CVSSQVGLAGLNAGELFF.

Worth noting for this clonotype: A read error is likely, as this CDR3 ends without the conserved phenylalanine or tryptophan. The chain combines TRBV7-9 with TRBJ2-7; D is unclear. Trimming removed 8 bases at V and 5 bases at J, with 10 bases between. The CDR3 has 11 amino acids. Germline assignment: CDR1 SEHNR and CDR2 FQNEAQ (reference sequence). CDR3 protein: CASGYTDEQYL. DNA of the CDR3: TGTGCCAGCGGCTACACGGACGAGCAGTACCTC.

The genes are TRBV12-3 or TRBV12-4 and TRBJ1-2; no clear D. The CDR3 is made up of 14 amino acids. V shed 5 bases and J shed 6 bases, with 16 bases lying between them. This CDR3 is CASSPGRALHGYTF. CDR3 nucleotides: TGTGCCAGCAGTCCAGGTCGTGCTCTTCATGGCTACACCTTC.

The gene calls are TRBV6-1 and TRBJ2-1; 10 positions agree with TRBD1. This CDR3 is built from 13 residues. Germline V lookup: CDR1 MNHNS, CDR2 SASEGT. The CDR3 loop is CLSGTGERNEQFF. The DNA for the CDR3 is TGTCTCAGCGGGACAGGGGAGAGGAATGAGCAGTTCTTC.

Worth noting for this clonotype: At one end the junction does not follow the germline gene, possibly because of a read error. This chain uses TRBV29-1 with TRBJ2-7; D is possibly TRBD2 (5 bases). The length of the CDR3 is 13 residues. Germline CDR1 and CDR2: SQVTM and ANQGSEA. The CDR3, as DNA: TGTAGCGTTGGGCAGAAGAGCTCCTACGAGCAGTACTTC. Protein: CSVGQKSSYEQYF.

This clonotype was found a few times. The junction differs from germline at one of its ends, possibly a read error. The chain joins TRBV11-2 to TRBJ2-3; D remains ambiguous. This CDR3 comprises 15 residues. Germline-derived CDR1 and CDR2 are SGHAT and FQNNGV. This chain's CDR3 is CASSSRSFSTDAQYF. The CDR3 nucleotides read TGTGCCAGCAGCTCCCGGAGCTTTAGCACAGATGCGCAGTATTTT.

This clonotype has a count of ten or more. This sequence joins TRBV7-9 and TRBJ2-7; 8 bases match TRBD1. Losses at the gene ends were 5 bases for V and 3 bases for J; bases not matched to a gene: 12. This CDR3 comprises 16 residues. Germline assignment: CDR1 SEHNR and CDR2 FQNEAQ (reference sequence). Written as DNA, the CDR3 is TGTGCCAGCAGCCCCTGGGATCAGGGGGCGGACTACGAGCAGTACTTC. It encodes CASSPWDQGADYEQYF.

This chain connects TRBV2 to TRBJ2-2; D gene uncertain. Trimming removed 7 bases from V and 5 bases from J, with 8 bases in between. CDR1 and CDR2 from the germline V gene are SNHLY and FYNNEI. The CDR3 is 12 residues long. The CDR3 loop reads CASIGRTGELFF. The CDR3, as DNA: TGTGCCAGCATAGGACGAACCGGGGAGCTGTTTTTT.